The rows below give T cell receptor beta chains drawn from one sample of a study of vaccination and CD4 T cells after COVID-19. No antigen has been identified for these receptors. Via MiXCR, TCRdb re-called the PCR reads, giving one row per CDR3 protein. The data contain several thousand distinct CDR3 sequences, about 41% of them singletons. Sequencing was done on a sample of CD4+ T cells from blood, cultured in vitro. These receptors were obtained from a human donor in good health. Both conserved end residues are part of each CDR3. D genes are given only for firm matches. The listing skips clone size in some rows; elsewhere it reads once, few, many or a size class.

V gene	D gene	J gene	clone size	CDR3 DNA	CDR3 protein
TRBV6-5	TRBD1	TRBJ1-5	few	TGTGCCAGCAGTTTCGACAGGGGGGATCAGCCCCAGCATTTT	CASSFDRGDQPQHF
TRBV6-1	TRBD1	TRBJ1-1	few	TGTGCCAGCAGAACAGGGGGCGCGCGGTCCACTGAAGCTTTCTTT	CASRTGGARSTEAFF
TRBV6-1	-	TRBJ2-7	few	TGTGCCAGCAGGCGGGACGGACTCTACGAGCAGTACTTC	CASRRDGLYEQYF
TRBV24-1	-	TRBJ1-5	few	TGTGCCACCAGTCAACAGGGCGCCGGGCAGCCCCAGCATTTT	CATSQQGAGQPQHF
TRBV7-7	TRBD2	TRBJ2-5	few	TGTGCCAGCAGCTCACTAGCGGGGGGGCTGGAGACCCAGTACTTC	CASSSLAGGLETQYF
TRBV18	TRBD2	TRBJ2-3	-	TGTGCCAGCTCACCAGTATCCCTAGCGGGAGGGCGGGATACGCAGTATTTT	CASSPVSLAGGRDTQYF
TRBV27	-	TRBJ2-2	-	TGTGCCAGCATTCCAGCTTGGAAGGGGTGGAGCACCGGGGAGCTGTTTTTT	CASIPAWKGWSTGELFF
TRBV20-1	TRBD2	TRBJ2-3	few	TGCAGTGCCACCAGAGCGGGGGGAGATACGCAGTATTTT	CSATRAGGDTQYF
TRBV7-2	-	TRBJ2-3	-	TGTGCCAGCAGCCGAGGGGATGGACGTGCGGATACGCAGTATTTT	CASSRGDGRADTQYF
TRBV20-1	TRBD2	TRBJ2-7	-	TGCAGTGCTGACAGACTAGCGGGGGGGGGAGAGCAGTACTTC	CSADRLAGGGEQYF
TRBV27	-	TRBJ2-7	-	TGTGCCAGCAGTTTATCCCAGGGTCCCTACGAGCAGTACTTC	CASSLSQGPYEQYF
TRBV12-5	-	TRBJ1-2	-	TGTGCTAGTGGTTTGACTGGATCGGGGTATGGCTACACCTTC	CASGLTGSGYGYTF
TRBV19	-	TRBJ2-7	few	TGTGCCAGTAGTATTGAGGGACGGAGGGAGCAGTACTTC	CASSIEGRREQYF
TRBV4-2	-	TRBJ2-7	-	TGTGCCAGCAGCCAAGGGAGCGGGGACACCTACGAGCAGTACTTC	CASSQGSGDTYEQYF
TRBV4-1	-	TRBJ1-1	-	TGCGCCAGCAGCCAGTCAGGGCTGGGAGGCACTGAAGCTTTCTTT	CASSQSGLGGTEAFF
TRBV2	-	TRBJ2-1	-	TGTGCCAGCAGGATGACTAGGAGTGAGCAGTTCTTC	CASRMTRSEQFF
TRBV20-1	TRBD2	TRBJ2-3	-	TGCAGTGTGTGGGCTGGGAGCGGGACGGATACGCAGTATTTT	CSVWAGSGTDTQYF
TRBV7-2	-	TRBJ1-1	few	TGTGCCAGCAGCTTACAAGGAGGGGGAAACACTGAAGCTTTCTTT	CASSLQGGGNTEAFF
TRBV4-3	TRBD2	TRBJ2-2	-	TGCGCCAGCAGCCACCCCACGACCCGAGCGGGGGGGCCGGACACCGGGGAGCTGTTTTTT	CASSHPTTRAGGPDTGELFF
TRBV28	-	TRBJ1-2	-	TGTGCCAGCAAAACAGGGTACGGCTACACCTTC	CASKTGYGYTF
TRBV6-1	-	TRBJ1-2	-	TGTGCCAGCAGTGTTCTCTACAGGGATGGCTACACCTTC	CASSVLYRDGYTF
TRBV20-1	TRBD2	TRBJ2-3	-	TGCAGTGCCTCCTTCGGACTAGCGGGTAGCACAGATACGCAGTATTTT	CSASFGLAGSTDTQYF